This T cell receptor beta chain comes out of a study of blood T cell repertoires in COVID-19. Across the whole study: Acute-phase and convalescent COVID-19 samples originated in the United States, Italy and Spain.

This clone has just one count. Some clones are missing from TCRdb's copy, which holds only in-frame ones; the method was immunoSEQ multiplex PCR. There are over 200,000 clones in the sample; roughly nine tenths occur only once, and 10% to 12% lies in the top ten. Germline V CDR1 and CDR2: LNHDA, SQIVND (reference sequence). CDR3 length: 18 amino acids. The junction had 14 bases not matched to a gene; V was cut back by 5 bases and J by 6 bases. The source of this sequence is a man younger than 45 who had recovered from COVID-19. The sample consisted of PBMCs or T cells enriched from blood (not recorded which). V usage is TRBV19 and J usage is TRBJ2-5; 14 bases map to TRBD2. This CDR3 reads CASSPGGTSGGPRKTQYF. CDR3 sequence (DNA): TGTGCCAGTAGTCCGGGAGGGACTAGCGGGGGCCCGCGCAAGACCCAGTACTTC.